Reported below is one T cell receptor (beta chain). The data derive from a study of human T cells and chemical hapten exposure. TCRdb passed the RACE reads through MiXCR, listing each CDR3 protein once. The repertoire consists of 70,000 or so distinct CDR3 sequences, with over 8.5% occurring once and the leading ten covering more than 1.3%. The time point was: patch test 3, about 24 weeks after DPC sensitization. Noted treatment: therapeutic diphenylcyclopropenone sensitization with weekly scalp DPC. This sample comprised whole blood, obtained in connection with sensitization to the hapten diphenylcyclopropenone (DPC). This clonotype was obtained from a woman aged 45-65 years with alopecia areata. Some clones in this sample may be carry-over from other donors' samples.

The CDR3 region has the DNA TGTGCCAGCAGACGGCCACAGGGGAATACTGAAGCTTTCTTT. Amino acids: CASRRPQGNTEAFF. This chain joins TRBV6-4 and TRBJ1-1, with TRBD1 identical over 7 bases. V was clipped by 6 bases and J by 5 bases; unmatched bases: 9. The CDR3 totals 14 residues. CDR1 is MRHNA and CDR2 is SNTAGT in the germline V gene.